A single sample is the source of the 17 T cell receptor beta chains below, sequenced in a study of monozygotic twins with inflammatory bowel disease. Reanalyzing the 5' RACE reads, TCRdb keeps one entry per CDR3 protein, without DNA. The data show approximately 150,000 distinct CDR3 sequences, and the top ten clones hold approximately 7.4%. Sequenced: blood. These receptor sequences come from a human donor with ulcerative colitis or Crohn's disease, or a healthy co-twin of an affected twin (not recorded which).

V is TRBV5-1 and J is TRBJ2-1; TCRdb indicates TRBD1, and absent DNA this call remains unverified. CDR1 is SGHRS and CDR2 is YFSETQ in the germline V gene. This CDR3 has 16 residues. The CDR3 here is CASSLGGTGGHNEQFF. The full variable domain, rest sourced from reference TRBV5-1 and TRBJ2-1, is KAGVTQTPRYLIKTRGQQVTLSCSPISGHRSVSWYQQTPGQGLQFLFEYFSETQRNKGNFPGRFSGRQFSNSRSEMNVSTLELGDSALYLCASSLGGTGGHNEQFFGPGTRLTVL.

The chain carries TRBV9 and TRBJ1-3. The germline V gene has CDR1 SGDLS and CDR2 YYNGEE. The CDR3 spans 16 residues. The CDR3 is CASSYSFRVNGNTIYF.

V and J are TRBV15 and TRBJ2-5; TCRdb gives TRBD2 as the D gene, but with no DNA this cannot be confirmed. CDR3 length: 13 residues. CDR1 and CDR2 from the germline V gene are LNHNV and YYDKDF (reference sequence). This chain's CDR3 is CATVSGPQETQYF.

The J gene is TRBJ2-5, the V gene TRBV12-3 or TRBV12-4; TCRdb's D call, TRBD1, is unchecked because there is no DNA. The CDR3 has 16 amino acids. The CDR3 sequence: CASSLGTGTVQETQYF.

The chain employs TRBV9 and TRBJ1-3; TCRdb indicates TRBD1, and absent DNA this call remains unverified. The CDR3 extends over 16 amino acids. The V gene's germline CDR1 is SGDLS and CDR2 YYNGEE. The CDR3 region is CASSVGGQGAGNTIYF.

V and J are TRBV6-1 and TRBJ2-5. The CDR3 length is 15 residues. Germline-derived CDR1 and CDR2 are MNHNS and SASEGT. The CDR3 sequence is CASCPEQQWQETQYF.

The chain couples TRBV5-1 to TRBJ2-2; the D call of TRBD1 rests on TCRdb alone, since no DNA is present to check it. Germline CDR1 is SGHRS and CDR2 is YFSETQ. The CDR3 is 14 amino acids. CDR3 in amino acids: CASSGTGNTGELFF.

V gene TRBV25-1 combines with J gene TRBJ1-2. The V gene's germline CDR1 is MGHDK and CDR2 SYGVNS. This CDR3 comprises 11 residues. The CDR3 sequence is CASSEHDGYTF.

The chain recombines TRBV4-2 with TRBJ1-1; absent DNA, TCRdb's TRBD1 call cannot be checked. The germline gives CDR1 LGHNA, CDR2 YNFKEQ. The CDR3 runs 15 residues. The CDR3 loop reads CASSQPKDRGTEAFF.

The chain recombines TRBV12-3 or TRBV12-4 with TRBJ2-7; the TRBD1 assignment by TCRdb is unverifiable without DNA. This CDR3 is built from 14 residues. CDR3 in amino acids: CASSWDREMSEQYF.

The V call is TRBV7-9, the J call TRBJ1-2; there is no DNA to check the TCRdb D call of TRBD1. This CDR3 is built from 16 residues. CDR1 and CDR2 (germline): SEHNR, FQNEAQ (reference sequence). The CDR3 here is CASSRRGEGAEDGYTF.

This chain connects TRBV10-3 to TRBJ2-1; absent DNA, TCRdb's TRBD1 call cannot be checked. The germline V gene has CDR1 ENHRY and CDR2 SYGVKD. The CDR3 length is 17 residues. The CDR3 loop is CAISSPASGEAYNEQFF.

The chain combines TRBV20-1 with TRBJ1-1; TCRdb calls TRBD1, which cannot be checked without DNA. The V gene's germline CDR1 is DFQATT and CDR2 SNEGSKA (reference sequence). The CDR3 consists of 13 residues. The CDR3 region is CSARGQGDTEAFF.

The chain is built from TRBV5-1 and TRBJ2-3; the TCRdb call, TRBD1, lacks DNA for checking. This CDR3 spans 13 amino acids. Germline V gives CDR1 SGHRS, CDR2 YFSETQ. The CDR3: CASTRDSTDTQYF.

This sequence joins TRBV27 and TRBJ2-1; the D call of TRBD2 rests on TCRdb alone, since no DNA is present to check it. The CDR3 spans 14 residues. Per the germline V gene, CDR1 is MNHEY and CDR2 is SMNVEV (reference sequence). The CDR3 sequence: CASSRLGNVNEQFF.

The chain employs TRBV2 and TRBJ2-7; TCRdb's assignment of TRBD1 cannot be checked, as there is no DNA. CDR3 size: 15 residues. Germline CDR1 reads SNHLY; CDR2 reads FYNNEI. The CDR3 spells CASSSMGRGHYEQYF.

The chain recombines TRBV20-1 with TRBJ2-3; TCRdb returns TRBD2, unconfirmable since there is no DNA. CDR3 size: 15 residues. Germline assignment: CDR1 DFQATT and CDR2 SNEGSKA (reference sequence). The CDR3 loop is CSASRGGRTTDTQYF.